Sequencing of this TCR beta chain was carried out in a study of blood T cell repertoires in COVID-19. In the study overall: Donors in the United States, Italy and Spain gave samples during acute or convalescent COVID-19. Sources were T cells, B-cell-depleted T cells, or PBMCs; the material itself was cDNA or gDNA.

Authors' methods: Cell counts per sample came from amplifying reference gene primers. Clones were sequenced by immunoSEQ multiplex PCR, and TCRdb holds only the in-frame ones, with some missing. For V, J and clone size, that table is used; D and trimming come from the DNA. This sample yields approximately 210,000 clones, of which approximately 78% are seen a single time; less than 15% belongs to the top ten. With V trimmed by 1 base and J by 5 bases, 12 bases remained unmatched. CDR1 is LGHNA, CDR2 YNFKEQ, per germline. The CDR3 is 20 amino acids. Material: peripheral blood. This chain joins TRBV4-2 and TRBJ2-2; 14 nucleotides agree with TRBD2. The TCR comes from a woman in her forties with acute or convalescent COVID-19. CDR3: CASSQGTFPTSGGATGELFF. The CDR3 coding sequence is TGTGCCAGCAGCCAAGGCACCTTTCCGACTAGCGGGGGGGCTACCGGGGAGCTGTTTTTT.